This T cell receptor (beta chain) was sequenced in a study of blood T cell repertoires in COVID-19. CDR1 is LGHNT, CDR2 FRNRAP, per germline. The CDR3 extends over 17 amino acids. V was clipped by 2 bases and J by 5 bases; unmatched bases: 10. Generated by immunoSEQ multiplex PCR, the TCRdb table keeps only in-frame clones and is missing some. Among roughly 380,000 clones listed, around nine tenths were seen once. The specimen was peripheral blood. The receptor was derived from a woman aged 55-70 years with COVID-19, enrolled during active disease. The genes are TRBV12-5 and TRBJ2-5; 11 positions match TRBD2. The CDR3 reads CASGLPRLAGTAETQYF. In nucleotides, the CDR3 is TGTGCTAGTGGTTTGCCCCGACTAGCGGGGACCGCCGAGACCCAGTACTTC.